The TCR beta chain described here comes from a study of Graves' ophthalmopathy and Graves' hyperthyroidism. TCR beta CDR3 regions were amplified from RNA transcripts. RT-PCR in the first round used HTBI primers; a second-round multiplex PCR followed. MiXCR was run by TCRdb on the multiplex PCR reads, yielding one entry per CDR3 protein. This sample has just over 400,000 distinct CDR3 sequences, with under 25% found just once. This clonotype was detected many times. An end of the junction differs from the germline gene, which may be a read error. CDR1 is MGHDK and CDR2 is SYGVNS in the germline V gene. The CDR3 runs 16 residues.

This sequence was found in a woman aged 18-30 years with stable Graves' hyperthyroidism. Sequencing was carried out using peripheral blood. This chain joins TRBV25-1 and TRBJ1-3, with 7 nucleotides matching TRBD1. The CDR3 loop is CASSYGQDSSGNAIYF. CDR3 DNA: TGTGCCAGCAGCTACGGACAGGATTCATCTGGAAACGCCATATATTTT.